This T cell receptor (beta chain) was retrieved from a study of blood T cell repertoires in COVID-19. Study-wide context: Acute and convalescent COVID-19 specimens originated in the United States, Italy and Spain.

Assay: immunoSEQ multiplex PCR; the TCRdb copy retains only in-frame clones and omits some. The table lists over 200,000 clones, about 85% of them singletons. The V gene's germline CDR1 is SGHTA and CDR2 FQGNSA. V was clipped by 1 base and J by 1 base; unmatched bases: 1. CDR3 size: 15 residues. The V gene is TRBV7-2, the J gene TRBJ2-1; 7 bases match TRBD1. The sample taken for sequencing was PBMCs or T cells enriched from blood (not recorded which). The TCR sequence derives from a man younger than 45 who had recovered from COVID-19. Here the CDR3 reads CASSLDRGSYNEQFF. CDR3 in DNA: TGTGCCAGCAGCTTAGACAGGGGATCCTACAATGAGCAGTTCTTC.